The 13 T cell receptor beta chains given below trace back to one sample, sequenced in a study of blood T cells in healthy people across ages. The authors ran a second PCR of about 7 to 11 cycles using a sample-barcoded 5' primer and a J-beta primer mix. MiXCR, applied by TCRdb to the 5' RACE reads, yields one record per CDR3 protein. The table shows around 1,000,000 distinct CDR3 sequences, with about two fifths occurring only once. The source material was blood. All receptors derive from a man aged 18 to 29 in good health.

This clonotype was recorded a few times. The chain has TRBV2 and TRBJ1-1; D is unclear. Between the trimmed V and J ends, which lost 2 bases and 3 bases, there was a span of 7 bases. The CDR3 runs 13 residues. Germline CDR1 reads SNHLY; CDR2 reads FYNNEI. CDR3 sequence: CASSELSYTEAFF. CDR3 sequence (DNA): TGTGCCAGCAGTGAACTCAGTTACACTGAAGCTTTCTTT. Full variable domain (outside the CDR3, taken from reference TRBV2 and TRBJ1-1): EPEVTQTPSHQVTQMGQEVILRCVPISNHLYFYWYRQILGQKVEFLVSFYNNEISEKSEIFDDQFSVERPDGSNFTLKIRSTKLEDSAMYFCASSELSYTEAFFGQGTRLTVV.

The sample holds a few counts of this clonotype. V is TRBV7-2 and J is TRBJ1-5; D gene uncertain. The V gene lost 1 base and the J gene lost 2 bases, with 9 bases spanning the gap. Germline values: CDR1 SGHTA, CDR2 FQGNSA. The CDR3 runs 15 residues. CDR3 protein: CASSLGVAGNQPQHF. CDR3 coding DNA: TGTGCCAGCAGCTTAGGGGTGGCAGGCAATCAGCCCCAGCATTTT.

V gene TRBV10-3 combines with J gene TRBJ2-7; 9 bases are a match to TRBD1. V lost 10 bases, J lost 2 bases, and 9 bases stayed unmatched. This CDR3 is 14 amino acids long. Germline lookup yields CDR1 ENHRY and CDR2 SYGVKD. The CDR3 DNA reads as TGTGCCAGACAAAACAGGGGGCCTGCCTACGAGCAGTACTTC. Translation gives CARQNRGPAYEQYF.

This clonotype was recorded a few times. The chain is built from TRBV2 and TRBJ1-5, with D tentatively TRBD1 (6 bases). V shed 1 base and J shed 2 bases, with 15 bases lying between them. The germline CDR1 and CDR2 sequences are SNHLY and FYNNEI. This CDR3 has 17 residues. The CDR3 region has the DNA TGTGCCAGCAGTGAAGTACGTGGGGGCGCGGGCAATCAGCCCCAGCATTTT. Encoded protein: CASSEVRGGAGNQPQHF.

This sequence joins TRBV20-1 and TRBJ1-6, with D possibly being TRBD1 (6 bases). Deletions cut 4 bases from V and 2 bases from J, with 12 bases between. Germline CDR1 is DFQATT and CDR2 is SNEGSKA (reference sequence). This CDR3 spans 15 amino acids. The CDR3 loop is CSATDGGPYNSPLHF. The CDR3 nucleotides read TGCAGTGCTACCGATGGGGGCCCCTATAATTCACCCCTCCACTTT.

The chain uses TRBV20-1 and TRBJ1-5; D is unclear. Germline V gene data show CDR1 as DFQATT and CDR2 as SNEGSKA (reference sequence). This CDR3 comprises 14 residues. Trimming took 1 base from V and 4 from J, leaving 11 bases between them. CDR3 sequence reads: CSARARDLNQPQHF. In DNA, the CDR3 is TGCAGTGCTAGAGCCCGGGATTTAAATCAGCCCCAGCATTTT.

The chain is built from TRBV5-1 and TRBJ2-2; no definite D call. The CDR3 covers 14 residues. Trimming stripped 4 bases from V and 3 bases from J, with 10 bases between. Germline values: CDR1 SGHRS, CDR2 YFSETQ. CDR3 region: CASSALQDTGELFF. The CDR3 DNA is TGCGCCAGCAGCGCTCTTCAGGACACCGGGGAGCTGTTTTTT.

V usage is TRBV6-2 or TRBV6-3 and J usage is TRBJ1-5; weak D call: TRBD1 (5 bases). The CDR3 consists of 14 residues. From germline, CDR1 is MNHEY and CDR2 SVGEGT. Trimming shortened V by 10 bases and J by 7 bases, and 20 bases separated the two germline ends. CDR3 amino acids: CATKDQGMGQPQHF. The DNA of the CDR3 is TGTGCCACAAAGGACCAGGGAATGGGCCAGCCCCAGCATTTT.

Concerning this clonotype itself: The junction shows a germline mismatch at one end, possibly a read error. The V and J genes are TRBV20-1 and TRBJ1-2, with D perhaps matching TRBD1 (5 bases). The CDR3 sequence is 15 residues long. The germline gives CDR1 DFQATT, CDR2 SNEGSKA (reference sequence). This CDR3 is CSAPDRANRDYGHTF. The CDR3 bases are TGCAGTGCTCCAGACCGAGCCAATAGGGACTATGGCCACACCTTC.

This clonotype was seen a single time. The chain carries TRBV25-1 and TRBJ1-2, with a possible D match to TRBD1 (5 bases). The germline V gene encodes CDR1 MGHDK and CDR2 SYGVNS. CDR3 length equals 18 residues. The germline V and J ends were trimmed by 5 bases and 5 bases, with 27 bases remaining between them. DNA of the CDR3: TGTGCCAGCAGTTTTACCATTTGGGACGGAGCACCACGTTATGGCTACACCTTC. This sequence encodes CASSFTIWDGAPRYGYTF.

This clonotype was recorded a few times. The chain recombines TRBV12-3 or TRBV12-4 with TRBJ2-1; TRBD2 might be the D (5 bases). This CDR3 spans 13 amino acids. V was trimmed by 6 bases and J by 6 bases, leaving 12 bases between them. The CDR3 loop reads CASSSRGPNEQFF. The CDR3 DNA is TGTGCCAGCAGCTCAAGAGGGCCCAATGAGCAGTTCTTC.

CDR3 loop: CSARGDGMNTEAFF. CDR3 DNA: TGCAGTGCTAGAGGCGACGGGATGAACACTGAAGCTTTCTTT. The rearrangement joins TRBV20-1 to TRBJ1-1; no firm D call. Germline V gene sequence: CDR1 DFQATT, CDR2 SNEGSKA (reference sequence). The CDR3 sequence is 14 residues long. V was pared by 1 base and J by 0 bases, with 9 bases between.

This clonotype was seen a handful of times. The CDR3 protein is CSGTQGGTEAFF. The CDR3 DNA reads as TGCAGCGGGACTCAAGGGGGTACTGAAGCTTTCTTT. The V call is TRBV29-1, the J call TRBJ1-1, with D maybe TRBD1 (6 bases). CDR3 size: 12 residues. CDR1 SQVTM and CDR2 ANQGSEA come from the germline V gene. The V end was cut by 7 bases, the J end by 5 bases, with 14 bases between.